The text below deals with one T cell receptor beta chain. This CDR3 has 15 amino acids. Losses at the gene ends were 1 base for V and 0 bases for J; bases not matched to a gene: 4. CDR1 is GTSNPN and CDR2 is SVGIG in the germline V gene (reference sequence). These data come from a study of blood T cell repertoires in COVID-19. Sequencing was performed with immunoSEQ multiplex PCR; in TCRdb, only in-frame clones are kept and a portion is missing. The profile covers tens of thousands of clones, with around 82% appearing a single time and 6% to 7.5% taken by the ten largest. The sample was peripheral blood. This sequence was found in a man aged 50 or older with active or convalescent COVID-19. The chain uses TRBV30 and TRBJ2-5; TRBD2 matches at 8 bases. CDR3 nucleotides: TGTGCCTGGAGTGGGGATAGCGGGAACCAAGAGACCCAGTACTTC. It translates to CAWSGDSGNQETQYF.